This T cell receptor (beta chain) stems from a study of blood T cell repertoires in COVID-19. Study-level background: T cells, B-cell-depleted T cells, or PBMCs provided the cDNA or gDNA that served as material.

Self-reported history from a screening survey and questionnaire set each donor's cohort. Only a few counts were recorded for this clone. Original handling: By means of reference gene primer amplification, nucleated cell counts were estimated. Clones were read by immunoSEQ multiplex PCR, and TCRdb kept only the in-frame ones, dropping some. The DNA gave D and trimming, while V, J and clone size come from that table. Among roughly 500,000 clones, around 89% were seen once, and the ten largest hold 1.5% to 2%. There are 12 residues in the CDR3. In germline, CDR1 is SGDLS, CDR2 YYNGEE. V was shortened by 4 bases and J by 5 bases, with 6 bases between the two germline ends.

The rearrangement links TRBV9 to TRBJ2-2; D is unresolved. Sequencing input: PBMCs or T cells enriched from blood (not recorded which). The sequence derives from a woman in her thirties or forties who had recovered from COVID-19. The DNA for the CDR3 is TGTGCCAGCAGCTCACATACCGGGGAGCTGTTTTTT. Translating it yields CASSSHTGELFF.